These 27 T cell receptor beta chains came from one sample sequenced in a study of glioma-infiltrating T cells after dendritic cell vaccination. The data were produced by immunoSEQ multiplex PCR, yet TCRdb's version contains in-frame clones alone and is incomplete. The table records about 65,000 clones, about 89% of them present only once. Described time point: after dendritic cell vaccination, including at tumor progression/relapse. The source was blood, collected after dendritic cell vaccination. The receptor set was obtained from a human donor with glioblastoma.

The chain carries TRBV7-2 and TRBJ2-2, with a tentative D call TRBD1 (5 bases). Per germline, CDR1 SGHTA and CDR2 FQGNSA. V lost 5 bases, J lost 0 bases, and 10 bases lay in between. CDR3 length equals 15 residues. This CDR3 reads CASSPLGANTGELFF. The CDR3 DNA follows: TGTGCCAGCAGCCCCCTAGGGGCGAACACCGGGGAGCTGTTTTTT.

About this clone itself: One end of the junction does not line up with germline, which may come from a read error. The CDR3 coding sequence is TGTGCCAGCAGTTACTCAACGACAGACTTAGCCTTC. This translates into CASSYSTTDLAF. This chain uses TRBV6-5 with TRBJ2-7, with D perhaps matching TRBD1 (5 bases). The CDR3 loop spans 12 amino acids. CDR1 and CDR2 from the germline V gene are MNHEY and SVGAGI.

CDR3 protein: CASSSAAGTGGGYEQYF. The DNA for the CDR3 is TGCGCCAGCAGCTCAGCCGCCGGGACAGGGGGCGGCTACGAGCAGTACTTC. The chain uses TRBV5-1 and TRBJ2-7; 12 bases are a match to TRBD1. Per the germline V gene, CDR1 is SGHRS and CDR2 is YFSETQ. This CDR3 has 17 residues. With V trimmed by 3 bases and J by 3 bases, 10 bases remained unmatched.

The gene calls are TRBV4-3 and TRBJ1-2, with D maybe TRBD1 (5 bases). The germline V gene encodes CDR1 LGHNA and CDR2 YSLEER. The CDR3 is 13 residues long. Between the trimmed V and J ends, which lost 1 base and 3 bases, there was a span of 6 bases. The CDR3 protein is CASSQATDYGYTF. CDR3 sequence (DNA): TGCGCCAGCAGCCAAGCGACAGACTATGGCTACACCTTC.

CDR3 DNA sequence: TGTGCCAGCAGCGCACAGGTCCGGGGCACAGATACGCAGTATTTT. Amino acids: CASSAQVRGTDTQYF. The genes are TRBV7-8 and TRBJ2-3, with a possible D match to TRBD1 (5 bases). Trimming cost V 5 bases and J 1 base, with 13 bases left between them. Germline loops: CDR1 SGHVS, CDR2 FQNEAQ. CDR3 length: 15 amino acids.

Only one count was recorded for this clone. The chain recombines TRBV5-8 with TRBJ2-1; 7 nucleotides match TRBD2. V lost 4 bases and J lost 8; bases outside the gene matches: 6. Germline V lookup: CDR1 SGHTS, CDR2 YDEGEE. The length of the CDR3 is 13 residues. The CDR3 is CASSARRGDEQFF. CDR3 DNA: TGTGCCAGCAGCGCCCGACGGGGGGATGAGCAGTTCTTC.

In this sample, this clone turned up once. The genes are TRBV30 and TRBJ2-7, with TRBD2 matching 12 bases. Germline V gene data show CDR1 as GTSNPN and CDR2 as SVGIG (reference sequence). This CDR3 has 12 residues. CDR3: CGRTSGTGEQYF. The CDR3 nucleotides read TGTGGCCGGACTAGCGGGACGGGTGAGCAGTACTTC.

The chain links TRBV7-9 to TRBJ2-3, with 13 nucleotides matching TRBD2. Germline V CDR1 and CDR2: SEHNR, FQNEAQ (reference sequence). The J segment lost 6 bases and the V segment lost 2 bases, leaving 5 bases of the junction unmatched. This CDR3 spans 16 amino acids. The CDR3 nucleotides are TGTGCCAGCAGCTTATGGACTAGCGGGGGCCCGGATACGCAGTATTTT. This translates into CASSLWTSGGPDTQYF.

The V call is TRBV15, the J call TRBJ1-6; TRBD1 matches 8 bases. Losses at the gene ends were 5 bases for V and 7 bases for J; bases not matched to a gene: 10. Germline V gene sequence: CDR1 LNHNV, CDR2 YYDKDF (reference sequence). The CDR3 is 16 amino acids. The CDR3 region is CATSLRTGNWNSPLHF. The CDR3 DNA follows: TGTGCCACCAGCTTACGGACAGGGAATTGGAATTCACCCCTCCACTTT.

The chain links TRBV19 to TRBJ1-1; D gene uncertain. The CDR3 has 14 residues. Germline CDR1 is LNHDA and CDR2 is SQIVND (reference sequence). Deletions cut 3 bases from V and 0 bases from J, with 8 bases between. In DNA form, the CDR3 reads TGTGCCAGTAGTATTTTCCCTATGAACACTGAAGCTTTCTTT. Protein sequence: CASSIFPMNTEAFF.

The rearrangement joins TRBV7-8 to TRBJ1-5; D uncertain. Per the germline V gene, CDR1 is SGHVS and CDR2 is FQNEAQ. Trimming stripped 0 bases from V and 10 bases from J, with 7 bases between. CDR3 size: 12 residues. CDR3 sequence: CASSLAPPPQHF. The CDR3 nucleotides are TGTGCCAGCAGCTTAGCCCCTCCCCCCCAGCATTTT.

The chain employs TRBV5-1 and TRBJ2-3, with 10 nucleotides matching TRBD2. CDR3 length: 15 residues. Per the germline V gene, CDR1 is SGHRS and CDR2 is YFSETQ. Trimming removed 4 bases from V and 6 bases from J; junction bases left unmatched: 8. The CDR3 nucleotides are TGCGCCAGCAGCGTCGTAGCGGGAGGAGAGGATACGCAGTATTTT. Translation gives CASSVVAGGEDTQYF.

The rearrangement joins TRBV7-2 to TRBJ2-1; the D gene is possibly TRBD2 (5 bases). V was cut by 4 bases and J by 10 bases, with 11 bases left in between. The germline gives CDR1 SGHTA, CDR2 FQGNSA. This CDR3 has 12 residues. CDR3 residues: CASSSPPGEQFF. The CDR3 DNA sequence: TGTGCCAGCAGCTCCCCTCCGGGGGAGCAGTTCTTC.

The gene calls are TRBV14 and TRBJ2-1; the match to TRBD1 covers 9 bases. CDR3 length: 16 amino acids. Trimming took 4 bases from V and 9 from J; bases not matched to a gene: 13. Germline CDR1 and CDR2: SGHDN and FVKESK. Here the CDR3 reads CASSLQPGTGRSEQFF. The CDR3 bases are TGTGCCAGCAGCCTACAGCCGGGGACAGGGAGGAGTGAGCAGTTCTTC.

V and J are TRBV5-6 and TRBJ2-7, with D tentatively TRBD1 (6 bases). V lost 6 bases, J lost 2 bases, and 18 bases lay in between. Per the germline V gene, CDR1 is SGHDT and CDR2 is YYEEEE. The CDR3 covers 15 residues. This chain's CDR3 is CASKPRGRLAYEQYF. As DNA, the CDR3 is TGTGCCAGCAAGCCCAGGGGACGGCTTGCCTACGAGCAGTACTTC.

The V call is TRBV7-6, the J call TRBJ1-1; D ambiguous. Trimming cost V 2 bases and J 1 base, with 11 bases left between them. Per germline, CDR1 SGHVS and CDR2 FNYEAQ. This CDR3 comprises 15 residues. The CDR3 here is CASSLSWERNTEAFF. CDR3 coding DNA: TGTGCCAGCAGCTTATCCTGGGAGCGGAACACTGAAGCTTTCTTT.

This clone was counted once. The chain links TRBV5-6 to TRBJ2-2, with 7 bases fitting TRBD2. J was trimmed by 8 bases and V by 4 bases; bases with no gene match: 5. The CDR3 consists of 13 residues. Germline assignment: CDR1 SGHDT and CDR2 YYEEEE. CDR3 coding DNA: TGTGCCAGCAGCCTAATAGCGGGTGGGGAGCTGTTTTTT. This encodes CASSLIAGGELFF.

This clone was seen once. V gene TRBV4-3 combines with J gene TRBJ1-2; 7 positions agree with TRBD1. The CDR3 loop spans 15 amino acids. CDR1 and CDR2 from the germline V gene are LGHNA and YSLEER. J lost 7 bases, V lost 4 bases, and 12 bases had no gene match. CDR3 in amino acids: CASSPQSSTGIGYTF. As DNA, the CDR3 is TGCGCCAGCAGCCCACAATCCTCGACAGGGATTGGCTACACCTTC.

CDR3 in amino acids: CASSRTSSEQYF. DNA for the CDR3: TGTGCCAGCAGCCGGACTAGTTCTGAGCAGTACTTC. The V gene is TRBV9, the J gene TRBJ2-7; TRBD2 agrees at 7 bases. Germline values: CDR1 SGDLS, CDR2 YYNGEE. The CDR3 has 12 amino acids. The J segment lost 7 bases and the V segment lost 4 bases, leaving 5 bases of the junction unmatched.

The chain uses TRBV7-2 and TRBJ1-5; D may be TRBD1 (5 bases). This CDR3 is 15 amino acids long. The germline CDR1 and CDR2 sequences are SGHTA and FQGNSA. Deletions cut 5 bases from V and 3 bases from J, with 14 bases between. The CDR3 DNA reads as TGTGCCAGCAGCCCATTGGGGGGAACCAATCAGCCCCAGCATTTT. This sequence encodes CASSPLGGTNQPQHF.

V is TRBV10-3 and J is TRBJ2-7; TRBD1 matches 8 bases. The CDR3 extends over 15 amino acids. Germline assignment: CDR1 ENHRY and CDR2 SYGVKD. V trimming: 8 bases; J trimming: 9 bases; junction bases outside the gene matches: 18. CDR3 region: CAIGRGQEWTAPQYF. DNA for the CDR3: TGTGCCATCGGAAGGGGACAGGAGTGGACTGCACCGCAGTACTTC.

Written as DNA, the CDR3 is TGTGCCAGCAGCTTAGGGGGCCGCTCCTACGAGCAGTACTTC. Its translation is CASSLGGRSYEQYF. This sequence joins TRBV7-9 and TRBJ2-7; possible D gene TRBD1, 5 bases. This CDR3 has 14 amino acids. Germline V lookup: CDR1 SEHNR, CDR2 FQNEAQ (reference sequence). The V and J ends lost 1 base and 0 bases respectively, with 7 bases between them.

The V gene is TRBV7-2, the J gene TRBJ1-2; no clear D. V shed 5 bases and J shed 6 bases, with 19 bases lying between them. Germline V gene sequence: CDR1 SGHTA, CDR2 FQGNSA. The CDR3 has 15 amino acids. The CDR3 spells CASSNTSFTENGYTF. For the CDR3, the DNA is TGTGCCAGCAGCAACACATCCTTCACAGAAAATGGCTACACCTTC.

The chain uses TRBV28 and TRBJ1-2; D not certain. CDR3 size: 13 residues. Per the germline V gene, CDR1 is MDHEN and CDR2 is SYDVKM. V lost 3 bases to trimming and J lost 8 bases, with 13 bases between them. The CDR3 protein is CASSFNSRRGYTF. The CDR3 DNA reads TGTGCCAGCAGTTTTAACAGCCGACGGGGCTACACCTTC.

The chain carries TRBV7-2 and TRBJ2-3, with TRBD2 matching over 11 bases. V dropped 5 bases and J dropped 1; count of bases not matched to a gene: 2. CDR3 length: 15 residues. Germline CDR1 SGHTA, CDR2 FQGNSA. CDR3 bases: TGTGCCAGCAGCCAACTAGCGGGGGGCACAGATACGCAGTATTTT. Its protein is CASSQLAGGTDTQYF.

The chain links TRBV5-5 to TRBJ1-4; 9 bases map to TRBD1. J lost 6 bases, V lost 0 bases, and 6 bases had no gene match. The CDR3 covers 16 residues. Germline V gene data show CDR1 as SGHKS and CDR2 as YYEKEE (reference sequence). The CDR3 loop is CASSLGGQGWDEKLFF. DNA for the CDR3: TGTGCCAGCAGCTTGGGGGGACAGGGATGGGATGAAAAACTGTTTTTT.

This clone showed up just once. V and J are TRBV7-2 and TRBJ1-2, with TRBD1 as a possible D gene (5 bases). Trimming took off 5 bases at V and 4 bases at J, with 8 bases between the two ends. The CDR3 covers 12 residues. The V gene's germline CDR1 is SGHTA and CDR2 FQGNSA. CDR3 bases: TGTGCCAGCAGCGGCGACAGCTATGGCTACACCTTC. Translation: CASSGDSYGYTF.